This T cell receptor beta chain was identified in a study of blood T cell repertoires in COVID-19. Trimming pared 6 bases from V and 0 bases from J, leaving 13 bases between. Germline loops: CDR1 SGHVS, CDR2 FQNEAQ. This CDR3 is built from 15 residues. Measured with immunoSEQ multiplex PCR; TCRdb has only the in-frame clones, and not every one. The sample lists some 150,000 clones; over 75% were seen once. The receptor comes from a human donor in a cohort sampled during active COVID-19. The chain carries TRBV7-8 and TRBJ2-3, with a tentative D call TRBD2 (6 bases). Sequencing was done on a sample of peripheral blood. CDR3 protein: CASRSIADSTDTQYF. The CDR3 DNA is TGTGCCAGCAGATCTATAGCGGATAGCACAGATACGCAGTATTTT.